Sequencing of this T cell receptor beta chain was carried out in a study of blood T cell repertoires in COVID-19. Study-level information: Both acute and convalescent COVID-19 samples were obtained from the United States, Italy and Spain. The analysed material was cDNA or gDNA that came from T cells, B-cell-depleted T cells, or PBMCs.

V lost 7 bases to trimming and J lost 2 bases, with 13 bases between them. The CDR3 is made up of 14 amino acids. CDR1 is MDHEN, CDR2 SYDVKM, per germline. In the study's own analysis: How many nucleated cells were present was estimated from reference gene primer amplification. Sequenced by immunoSEQ multiplex PCR; TCRdb stores in-frame clones only, minus some. D and trimming come from the DNA, and the V and J calls and clone size come from that table. Of more than 200,000 clones in the sample, roughly 82% were seen once. The TCR sequence derives from a woman in her thirties or forties who had recovered from COVID-19. The gene calls are TRBV28 and TRBJ2-3; weak D call: TRBD2 (5 bases). The sequenced material came from peripheral blood. This CDR3 is CASNPPGITDTQYF. DNA of the CDR3: TGTGCCAGCAATCCGCCGGGGATCACAGATACGCAGTATTTT.